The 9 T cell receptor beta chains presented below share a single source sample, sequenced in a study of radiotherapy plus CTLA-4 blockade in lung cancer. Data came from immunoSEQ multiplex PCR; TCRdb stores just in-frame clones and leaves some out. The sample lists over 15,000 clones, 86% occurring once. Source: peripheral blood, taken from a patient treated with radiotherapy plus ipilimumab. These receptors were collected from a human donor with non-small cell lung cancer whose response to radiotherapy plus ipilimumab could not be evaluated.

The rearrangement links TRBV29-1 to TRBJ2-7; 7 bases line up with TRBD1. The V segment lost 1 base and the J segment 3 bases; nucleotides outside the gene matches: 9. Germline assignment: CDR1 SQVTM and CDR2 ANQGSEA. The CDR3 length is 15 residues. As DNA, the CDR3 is TGCAGCGTTGAAGCCCCGGGACAGCGACGCTACGAGCAGTACTTC. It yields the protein CSVEAPGQRRYEQYF.

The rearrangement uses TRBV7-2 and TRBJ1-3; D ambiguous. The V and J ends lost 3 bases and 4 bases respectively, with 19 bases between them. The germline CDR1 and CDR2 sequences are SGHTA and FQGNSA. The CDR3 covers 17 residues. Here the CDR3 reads CASSFRGSPADGNTIYF. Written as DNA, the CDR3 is TGTGCCAGCAGCTTTAGAGGTTCCCCAGCGGACGGAAACACCATATATTTT.

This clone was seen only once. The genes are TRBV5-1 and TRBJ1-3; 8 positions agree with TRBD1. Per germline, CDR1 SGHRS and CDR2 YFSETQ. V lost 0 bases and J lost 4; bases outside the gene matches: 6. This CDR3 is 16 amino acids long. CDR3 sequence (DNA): TGCGCCAGCAGCTTGGAACCGGACAGGGTAGGAAACACCATATATTTT. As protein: CASSLEPDRVGNTIYF.

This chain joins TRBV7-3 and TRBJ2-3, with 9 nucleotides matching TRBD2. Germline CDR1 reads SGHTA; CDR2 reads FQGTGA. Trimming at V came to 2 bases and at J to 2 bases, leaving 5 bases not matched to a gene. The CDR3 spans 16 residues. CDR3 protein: CASSLGAGGTTDTQYF. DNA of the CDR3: TGTGCCAGCAGCTTAGGGGCGGGAGGGACCACAGATACGCAGTATTTT.

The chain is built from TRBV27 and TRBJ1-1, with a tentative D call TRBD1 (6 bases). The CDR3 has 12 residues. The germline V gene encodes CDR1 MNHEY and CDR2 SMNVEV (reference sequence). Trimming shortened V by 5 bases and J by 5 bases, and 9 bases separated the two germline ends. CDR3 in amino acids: CASSNRVTEAFF. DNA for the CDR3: TGTGCCAGCAGTAACAGGGTTACTGAAGCTTTCTTT.

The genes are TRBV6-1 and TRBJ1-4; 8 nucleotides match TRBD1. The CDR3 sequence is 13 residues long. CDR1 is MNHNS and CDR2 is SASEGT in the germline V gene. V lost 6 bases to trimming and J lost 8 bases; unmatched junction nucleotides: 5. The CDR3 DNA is TGTGCCAGCAGCTTGGACAGGGACGAAAAACTGTTTTTT. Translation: CASSLDRDEKLFF.

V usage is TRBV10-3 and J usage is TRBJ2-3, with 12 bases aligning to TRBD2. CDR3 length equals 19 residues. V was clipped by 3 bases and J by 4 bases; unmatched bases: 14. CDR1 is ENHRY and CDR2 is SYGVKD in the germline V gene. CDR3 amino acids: CAISDPRASGRAPPDTQYF. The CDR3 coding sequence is TGTGCCATCAGTGACCCGAGGGCTAGCGGGAGGGCCCCCCCAGATACGCAGTATTTT.

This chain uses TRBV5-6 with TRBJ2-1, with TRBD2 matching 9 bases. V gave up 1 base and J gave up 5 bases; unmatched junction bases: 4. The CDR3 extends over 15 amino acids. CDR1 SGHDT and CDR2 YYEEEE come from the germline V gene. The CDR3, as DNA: TGTGCCAGCAGCTTGAGGGGACTAGCCCACAATGAGCAGTTCTTC. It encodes CASSLRGLAHNEQFF.

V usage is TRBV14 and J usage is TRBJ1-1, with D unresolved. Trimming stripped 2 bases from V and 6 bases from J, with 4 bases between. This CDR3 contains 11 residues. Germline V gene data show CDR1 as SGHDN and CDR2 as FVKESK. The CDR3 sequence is CASSQRSEAFF. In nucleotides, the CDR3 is TGTGCCAGCAGCCAACGGTCTGAAGCTTTCTTT.